The clone carrying this T cell receptor beta chain was seen a few times. What it binds is not known. TCRdb passed the RT-PCR reads through MiXCR, listing each CDR3 protein once. The data hold over 150,000 distinct CDR3 sequences, with about 10% observed a single time. The sample originates from a study of response to subunit inactivated influenza vaccine. Study-level points and caveats: The authors put forward the suggestion that each seasonal influenza vaccination may bring in only a limited number of new T cells.

V was clipped by 5 bases and J by 8 bases; unmatched bases: 7. The V gene's germline CDR1 is SGHAT and CDR2 FQNNGV. The CDR3 has 14 residues. The TCR sequence derives from a man between 50 and 75 years old who received an inactivated influenza vaccine. This chain links TRBV11-2 with TRBJ2-1, with TRBD2 identical over 9 bases. Sequencing used CD8+ T cells sorted from PBMCs, obtained 23 to 25 months after vaccination. This CDR3 reads CASSISGSSYEQFF. CDR3 DNA sequence: TGTGCCAGCAGCATTAGCGGGAGTTCCTATGAGCAGTTCTTC.